The 26 T cell receptor beta chains below were found in one sample sequenced in a study of control samples from healthy donors and cancer patients. The repertoire was sequenced with immunoSEQ multiplex PCR; TCRdb's copy has only in-frame clones and lacks some. This sample has over 150,000 clones, with just over 95% found just once. The sample taken for sequencing was blood. The source of these receptors is a woman in her twenties or thirties in good health.

The count of this clone is one. The chain combines TRBV16 with TRBJ2-6; D call uncertain. Germline loops: CDR1 KGHSY, CDR2 FQNENV. V was cut by 5 bases and J by 0 bases, with 14 bases left in between. The CDR3 contains 17 residues. In DNA, the CDR3 is TGTGCCAGCAGCTTCCCCGGACGGAGCTCTGGGGCCAACGTCCTGACTTTC. It translates to CASSFPGRSSGANVLTF. Full variable domain (missing parts from reference TRBV16 and TRBJ2-6): GEEVAQTPKHLVRGEGQKAKLYCAPIKGHSYVFWYQQVLKNEFKFLISFQNENVFDETGMPKERFSAKCLPNSPCSLEIQATKLEDSAVYFCASSFPGRSSGANVLTFGAGSRLTVL.

The V call is TRBV6-5, the J call TRBJ1-2; no clear D. This CDR3 has 12 amino acids. V was pared by 7 bases and J by 4 bases, with 10 bases between. Germline V CDR1 and CDR2: MNHEY, SVGAGI. Here the CDR3 reads CASNKMPYGYTF. In nucleotides, the CDR3 is TGTGCCAGCAACAAGATGCCCTATGGCTACACCTTC.

The chain has TRBV2 and TRBJ1-5, with D perhaps TRBD1 (5 bases). Trimming left V 5 bases short and J 3 bases short, with 11 bases between. Germline V lookup: CDR1 SNHLY, CDR2 FYNNEI. The CDR3 contains 14 residues. CDR3 in DNA: TGTGCCAGCAGTTCCGACAGCATCAATCAGCCCCAGCATTTT. Residues: CASSSDSINQPQHF.

CDR3 nucleotides: TGTGCCAGCCGTCAGAACACTGAAGCTTTCTTT. It is translated as CASRQNTEAFF. The chain uses TRBV6-5 and TRBJ1-1; D remains ambiguous. V shed 8 bases and J shed 1 base, with 5 bases lying between them. The CDR3 has 11 residues. CDR1 is MNHEY and CDR2 is SVGAGI in the germline V gene.

V and J are TRBV19 and TRBJ2-2, with D maybe TRBD2 (6 bases). V was trimmed by 4 bases and J by 5 bases, leaving 14 bases between them. CDR3 length: 15 amino acids. The germline V gene encodes CDR1 LNHDA and CDR2 SQIVND (reference sequence). The CDR3 DNA follows: TGTGCCAGTAGTAGTATTGGGCTAGCGACCGGGGAGCTGTTTTTT. The encoded protein is CASSSIGLATGELFF. Full variable domain (remainder filled in from reference TRBV19 and TRBJ2-2): DGGITQSPKYLFRKEGQNVTLSCEQNLNHDAMYWYRQDPGQGLRLIYYSQIVNDFQKGDIAEGYSVSREKKESFPLTVTSAQKNPTAFYLCASSSIGLATGELFFGEGSRLTVL.

The chain combines TRBV7-9 with TRBJ1-5; 8 bases line up with TRBD1. Germline CDR1 is SEHNR and CDR2 is FQNEAQ (reference sequence). The CDR3 loop spans 14 amino acids. V lost 4 bases and J lost 7; bases outside the gene matches: 6. The CDR3 region has the DNA TGTGCCAGCAGCTCCACAGGGGGAGAGCAGCCCCAGCATTTT. It is translated as CASSSTGGEQPQHF.

The CDR3 bases are TGCGCCACTCACAACGGGGCGGACAGCGGGGAGCTGTTTTTT. This translates into CATHNGADSGELFF. The chain has TRBV5-1 and TRBJ2-2, with D possibly TRBD1 on 6 matching bases. The V end was cut by 9 bases, the J end by 7 bases, with 19 bases between. Germline CDR1 reads SGHRS; CDR2 reads YFSETQ. The CDR3 totals 14 residues. Based on the CDR3 plus reference TRBV5-1 and TRBJ2-2, the full variable domain is KAGVTQTPRYLIKTRGQQVTLSCSPISGHRSVSWYQQTPGQGLQFLFEYFSETQRNKGNFPGRFSGRQFSNSRSEMNVSTLELGDSALYLCATHNGADSGELFFGEGSRLTVL.

CDR3 nucleotides: TGTGCCAGCAGTTTTAGGGGGATTGGCTCCTACGAGCAGTACTTC. This encodes CASSFRGIGSYEQYF. This chain connects TRBV27 to TRBJ2-7; D might be TRBD1 (6 bases). Germline V gene sequence: CDR1 MNHEY, CDR2 SMNVEV (reference sequence). This CDR3 is 15 amino acids long. Trimming removed 3 bases from V and 0 bases from J, with 12 bases in between.

This sequence joins TRBV3-1 (or the pseudogene TRBV3-2) and TRBJ1-2, with 12 bases lining up with TRBD1. The V gene end was trimmed by 1 base and the J gene end by 8 bases; junction bases not matched to a gene: 5. Germline values: CDR1 LGHDT, CDR2 YNNKEL (reference sequence). The CDR3 runs 15 residues. The CDR3 region has the DNA TGTGCCAGCAGCCAAGCGGGACAGGGGGCTACCGGCTACACCTTC. Protein sequence: CASSQAGQGATGYTF.

This chain uses TRBV28 with TRBJ2-7, with D perhaps being TRBD1 or TRBD2 (5 bases each). CDR1 is MDHEN and CDR2 is SYDVKM in the germline V gene. V was clipped by 3 bases and J by 3 bases, with 18 bases between them. There are 16 residues in the CDR3. The CDR3 DNA follows: TGTGCCAGCAGTTTGGGGACCAGGGATTGGAGCTACGAGCAGTACTTC. Its protein is CASSLGTRDWSYEQYF.

This sequence joins TRBV27 and TRBJ2-3, with no clear D. Germline V gene lookup returns CDR1 MNHEY and CDR2 SMNVEV (reference sequence). V lost 3 bases and J lost 2, with 12 bases in between. The CDR3 is 15 amino acids. The CDR3 sequence is CASSFLAGYTDTQYF. The CDR3 coding sequence is TGTGCCAGCAGTTTTTTAGCAGGATACACAGATACGCAGTATTTT.

The sample holds one count of this clone. V is TRBV7-9 and J is TRBJ2-7; D is tentatively TRBD1 or TRBD2 (6 bases each). CDR1 SEHNR and CDR2 FQNEAQ come from the germline V gene (reference sequence). This CDR3 comprises 16 residues. V lost 1 base to trimming and J lost 1 base, with 14 bases between them. The CDR3 protein is CASSLDGGSRSYEQYF. The DNA for the CDR3 is TGTGCCAGCAGCTTAGACGGGGGCTCCCGTTCCTACGAGCAGTACTTC.

The chain recombines TRBV6-6 with TRBJ2-7; D might be TRBD2 (5 bases). The CDR3 covers 13 residues. The germline gives CDR1 MNHNY, CDR2 SVGAGI (reference sequence). The ends were cut back, 2 bases at V and 3 bases at J, with 8 bases in the middle. Here the CDR3 reads CASSYRLFYEQYF. The CDR3 nucleotides are TGTGCCAGCAGTTACAGACTATTCTACGAGCAGTACTTC.

This clone was detected once. The CDR3 nucleotides are TGTGCCAGCAGCCCAAGGTTATCCCTCCAGGGGATGAACACTGAAGCTTTCTTT. This gives the protein CASSPRLSLQGMNTEAFF. This chain joins TRBV7-9 and TRBJ1-1; D perhaps matches TRBD1 (6 bases). Trimming removed 5 bases at V and 0 bases at J, with 22 bases between. The germline V gene has CDR1 SEHNR and CDR2 FQNEAQ (reference sequence). The CDR3 spans 18 residues.

V gene TRBV3-1 (or the pseudogene TRBV3-2) combines with J gene TRBJ1-2; no reliable D call. V was trimmed by 5 bases and J by 7 bases, leaving 17 bases between them. The length of the CDR3 is 14 residues. Germline lookup yields CDR1 LGHDT and CDR2 YNNKEL (reference sequence). This chain's CDR3 is CASSDFFRSSGYTF. Written as DNA, the CDR3 is TGTGCCAGCAGCGATTTTTTCCGTTCCAGTGGCTACACCTTC.

The genes are TRBV10-2 and TRBJ2-7, with 8 bases lining up with TRBD1. Germline CDR1 and CDR2: WSHSY and SAAADI. The V and J ends lost 7 bases and 5 bases, in that order; junction bases with no gene match: 7. CDR3 length: 13 residues. The CDR3 nucleotides read TGCGCCAGCACCAGACAGGGGATACACGAGCAGTACTTC. It is translated as CASTRQGIHEQYF.

The chain combines TRBV18 with TRBJ2-1, with D perhaps TRBD1 (6 bases). The CDR3 has 18 amino acids. V was cut by 1 base and J by 7 bases, with 23 bases left in between. From germline, CDR1 is KGHSH and CDR2 LQKENI. The CDR3 is CASSPLPPQQGNMNEQFF. The CDR3 coding sequence is TGTGCCAGCTCACCACTACCTCCACAACAGGGAAATATGAATGAGCAGTTCTTC.

This chain joins TRBV18 and TRBJ1-1; a weak D match, TRBD1 (5 bases). Germline V gives CDR1 KGHSH, CDR2 LQKENI. CDR3 size: 14 residues. With 5 bases removed from V and 0 bases from J, the gap between germline ends came to 10 bases. This CDR3 reads CASSSGTLNTEAFF. The CDR3 DNA is TGTGCCAGCTCATCCGGGACCCTGAACACTGAAGCTTTCTTT.

CDR3 sequence reads: CASSVGGVPYEQYF. The CDR3 DNA is TGTGCCAGCAGCGTAGGAGGGGTTCCCTACGAGCAGTACTTC. The chain combines TRBV9 with TRBJ2-7; D possibly uses TRBD1 or TRBD2 (5 bases each). Trimming shortened V by 0 bases and J by 2 bases, and 9 bases separated the two germline ends. This CDR3 comprises 14 residues. Germline V CDR1 and CDR2: SGDLS, YYNGEE.

The CDR3 nucleotides are TGTGCCGGGAGAACAGGAGTGAACTCACCCCTCCACTTT. Translating gives CAGRTGVNSPLHF. The chain carries TRBV28 and TRBJ1-6; D is perhaps TRBD1 (5 bases). The CDR3 sequence is 13 residues long. The germline V gene has CDR1 MDHEN and CDR2 SYDVKM. V gave up 11 bases and J gave up 10 bases, with 18 bases separating them.

The chain couples TRBV6-1 to TRBJ1-6; the D gene is possibly TRBD1 (5 bases). The CDR3 runs to 15 residues. V gave up 3 bases and J gave up 4 bases, with 10 bases separating them. Germline CDR1 MNHNS, CDR2 SASEGT. In DNA form, the CDR3 reads TGTGCCAGCAGTGATGACAGATTTTATAATTCACCCCTCCACTTT. Residues: CASSDDRFYNSPLHF.

The chain joins TRBV14 to TRBJ2-7, with D possibly matching TRBD1 (5 bases). The CDR3 has 13 residues. Between the trimmed V and J ends, which lost 4 bases and 5 bases, there was a span of 12 bases. Germline loops: CDR1 SGHDN, CDR2 FVKESK. Here the CDR3 DNA reads TGTGCCAGCAGCCCATACCCAGGGAACGAGCAGTACTTC. Amino acid sequence: CASSPYPGNEQYF. Using reference TRBV14 and TRBJ2-7 for the parts outside the CDR3, the full variable domain is EAGVTQFPSHSVIEKGQTVTLRCDPISGHDNLYWYRRVMGKEIKFLLHFVKESKQDESGMPNNRFLAERTGGTYSTLKVQPAELEDSGVYFCASSPYPGNEQYFGPGTRLTVT.

The rearrangement joins TRBV27 to TRBJ2-7, with D tentatively TRBD1 (5 bases). Germline V lookup: CDR1 MNHEY, CDR2 SMNVEV (reference sequence). This CDR3 has 15 amino acids. Trimming stripped 3 bases from V and 2 bases from J, with 14 bases between. The CDR3 reads CASSFRQGPTYEQYF. DNA of the CDR3: TGTGCCAGCAGTTTTAGGCAGGGCCCTACCTACGAGCAGTACTTC.

The V and J genes are TRBV30 and TRBJ2-2, with D tentatively TRBD1 (5 bases). Germline loops: CDR1 GTSNPN, CDR2 SVGIG (reference sequence). The CDR3 runs to 14 residues. V was cut by 0 bases and J by 7 bases, with 12 bases left in between. Here the CDR3 reads CAWSVRRVGGELFF. In DNA form, the CDR3 reads TGTGCCTGGAGTGTACGCAGGGTTGGCGGGGAGCTGTTTTTT.

J is TRBJ2-1 and V is TRBV9, with a weak D call TRBD2 (7 bases). With 4 bases removed from V and 8 bases from J, the gap between germline ends came to 10 bases. The CDR3 sequence is 12 residues long. Germline-derived CDR1 and CDR2 are SGDLS and YYNGEE. CDR3 coding DNA: TGTGCCAGCAGCAGGGGGGGCGATGAGCAGTTCTTC. It specifies CASSRGGDEQFF.

The V call is TRBV14, the J call TRBJ1-2; 9 bases map to TRBD1. CDR1 and CDR2 from the germline V gene are SGHDN and FVKESK. CDR3 length: 14 residues. Unmatched junction bases numbered 4, after V lost 6 bases and J lost 2 bases. CDR3 bases: TGTGCCAGCAGACGTACAGGGGGCAACTATGGCTACACCTTC. Residues: CASRRTGGNYGYTF. The variable domain in full, completed from reference TRBV14 and TRBJ1-2, reads EAGVTQFPSHSVIEKGQTVTLRCDPISGHDNLYWYRRVMGKEIKFLLHFVKESKQDESGMPNNRFLAERTGGTYSTLKVQPAELEDSGVYFCASRRTGGNYGYTFGSGTRLTVV.